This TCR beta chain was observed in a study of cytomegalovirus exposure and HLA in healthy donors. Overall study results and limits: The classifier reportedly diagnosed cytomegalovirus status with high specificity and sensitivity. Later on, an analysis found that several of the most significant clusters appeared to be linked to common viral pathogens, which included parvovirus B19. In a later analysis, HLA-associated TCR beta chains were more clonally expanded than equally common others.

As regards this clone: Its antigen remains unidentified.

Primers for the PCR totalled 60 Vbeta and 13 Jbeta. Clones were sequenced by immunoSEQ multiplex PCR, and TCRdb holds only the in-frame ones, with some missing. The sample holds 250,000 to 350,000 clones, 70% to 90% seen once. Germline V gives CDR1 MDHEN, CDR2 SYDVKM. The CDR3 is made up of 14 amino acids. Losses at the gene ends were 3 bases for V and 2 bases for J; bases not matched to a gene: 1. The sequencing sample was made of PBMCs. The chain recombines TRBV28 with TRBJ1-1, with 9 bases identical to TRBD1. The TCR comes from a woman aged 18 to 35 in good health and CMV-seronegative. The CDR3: CASSLGQGNTEAFF. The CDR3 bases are TGTGCCAGCAGTTTGGGACAGGGTAACACTGAAGCTTTCTTT.